Listed below are T cell receptor beta chains from one sample, sequenced in a study of cytomegalovirus exposure and HLA in healthy donors. The assay was immunoSEQ multiplex PCR, and TCRdb's table has in-frame clones only and misses some. The sample shows roughly 140,000 clones, 75% to 90% of them seen only once. The sequenced sample was PBMCs. These receptors were collected from a man aged 35 to 55 in good health and CMV-seronegative. The CDR3 runs from the conserved cysteine through the conserved F or W.

CDR3: CASSLDGVGEQFF
V: TRBV5-1
J: TRBJ2-1

CDR3: CASSLDRSYEQYF
V: TRBV10-2
J: TRBJ2-7

CDR3: CASSSTGTAQHF
V: TRBV7-2
J: TRBJ1-5

CDR3: CASSRAGGEAFF
V: TRBV4-3
J: TRBJ1-1

CDR3: CASSLIPGAYEQYF
V: TRBV5-1
J: -

CDR3: CASSRSYEQYF
V: TRBV11-2
J: TRBJ2-7

CDR3: CASSTDRSSETQYF
V: TRBV5-1
J: TRBJ2-5

CDR3: CASSQGPATNTEAFF
V: TRBV4-1
J: TRBJ1-1

CDR3: CASNQGQREKLFF
V: TRBV28
J: TRBJ1-4

CDR3: CASSPGTADYSNQPQHF
V: TRBV5-1
J: TRBJ1-5

CDR3: CASGGGIYEQYF
V: TRBV27
J: TRBJ2-7

CDR3: CASSPVIGVRDEQFF
V: TRBV5-1
J: TRBJ2-1

CDR3: CASSLASGALSSYNEQFF
V: TRBV7-7
J: TRBJ2-1

CDR3: CASSPSNPGQGGYEQYF
V: TRBV18
J: TRBJ2-7

CDR3: CASNTQGLAGRETQYF
V: TRBV19
J: TRBJ2-5

CDR3: CASSPDRAPPENIQYF
V: TRBV4-1
J: TRBJ2-4

CDR3: CASSLPGSQETQYF
V: TRBV28
J: TRBJ2-5

CDR3: CASRETGGFFGNQPQHF
V: TRBV19
J: TRBJ1-5

CDR3: CASSSTGLDEQFF
V: TRBV5-1
J: TRBJ2-1

CDR3: CASATTPGNTIYF
V: TRBV2
J: TRBJ1-3

CDR3: CASSLGGLGGEQYF
V: TRBV7-9
J: -

CDR3: CASSLGDIGTGELFF
V: TRBV7-2
J: TRBJ2-2

CDR3: CASSVERQGLGKLFF
V: TRBV9
J: TRBJ1-4

CDR3: CASSDKTYNEQFF
V: TRBV9
J: TRBJ2-1

CDR3: CASSLGTGRPMNTEAFF
V: TRBV5-6
J: TRBJ1-1

CDR3: CASSGQPEDTYEQYF
V: TRBV2
J: TRBJ2-7

CDR3: CASSAQGGGTYEQYF
V: TRBV7-6
J: TRBJ2-7

CDR3: CSVIPQGDGGYTF
V: TRBV29-1
J: TRBJ1-2

CDR3: CSVGTVYEQYF
V: TRBV29-1
J: -

CDR3: CASSLKGLTAYEQYF
V: TRBV7-2
J: TRBJ2-7

CDR3: CASSYAPGGGGNTIYF
V: TRBV6-5
J: TRBJ1-3

CDR3: CASSDDRRSEAFF
V: TRBV2
J: TRBJ1-1

CDR3: CASKERLNTDTQYF
V: TRBV19
J: TRBJ2-3

CDR3: CASSLVFSGTGGTGELFF
V: TRBV7-2
J: TRBJ2-2

CDR3: CASSLGPGRGDNEQFF
V: TRBV5-1
J: TRBJ2-1

CDR3: CASREGQGNTEAFF
V: TRBV5-1
J: TRBJ1-1

CDR3: CASSLSGQGAHGYTF
V: TRBV28
J: TRBJ1-2

CDR3: CASSLGQYSGANVLTF
V: TRBV7-9
J: TRBJ2-6

CDR3: CASSLEGHRTDTQYF
V: TRBV7-2
J: TRBJ2-3